The 21 T cell receptor beta chains reported below all come from one sample, sequenced in a study of T cell repertoires in cytomegalovirus infection. The antigens of these receptors remain unknown. TCRdb called the reads again in MiXCR, with one record for every CDR3 protein. The sample yields a few hundred thousand distinct CDR3 sequences, almost 30% seen once. The specimen was cultured PBMCs, collected from culture after CMV antigen stimulation. The origin of the receptors is a human donor in good health (CMV status not recorded). Some clones in this sample may be carry-over from other donors' samples.

Details on this clonotype: At one end the junction does not follow the germline gene, possibly because of a read error. The rearrangement joins TRBV6-5 to TRBJ2-5; 15 bases match TRBD2. This CDR3 contains 18 residues. Germline-derived CDR1 and CDR2 are MNHEY and SVGAGI. CDR3 DNA sequence: TGTGTCAGCAGTCGGACTAGCGGGAGGGCCGGGTGGCAAGAGACCCAGTACTTC. Protein sequence: CVSSRTSGRAGWQETQYF.

This chain links TRBV10-3 with TRBJ1-1; possibly TRBD1 for D (6 bases). This CDR3 contains 14 residues. Trimming removed 10 bases at V and 4 bases at J, with 19 bases between. In germline, CDR1 is ENHRY, CDR2 SYGVKD. This chain's CDR3 is CATAAQGYGTEAFF. The CDR3 coding sequence is TGTGCCACGGCCGCACAGGGATATGGCACTGAAGCTTTCTTT.

The chain is built from TRBV20-1 and TRBJ2-5; 13 bases align to TRBD2. Germline CDR1 and CDR2: DFQATT and SNEGSKA (reference sequence). The CDR3 covers 16 residues. After removal of 4 bases from V and 0 bases from J, the junction contained 5 bases not matched to a gene. The CDR3 sequence: CSAKGGLAGDQETQYF. The CDR3 DNA is TGCAGTGCTAAAGGAGGACTAGCGGGGGACCAAGAGACCCAGTACTTC.

This clonotype came up a few times. The V and J genes are TRBV12-3 or TRBV12-4 and TRBJ1-1; 9 bases line up with TRBD1. This CDR3 has 14 amino acids. Trimming removed 2 bases from V and 5 bases from J; junction bases left unmatched: 3. In DNA form, the CDR3 reads TGTGCCAGCAGTTTACGACAGGGGGAAACTGAAGCTTTCTTT. It translates to CASSLRQGETEAFF.

The chain recombines TRBV19 with TRBJ1-5; TRBD1 might be the D (6 bases). The length of the CDR3 is 14 residues. The germline V gene encodes CDR1 LNHDA and CDR2 SQIVND (reference sequence). V gave up 5 bases and J gave up 3 bases, with 11 bases separating them. Here the CDR3 DNA reads TGTGCCAGTAGTCCCGACAGGCCCAATCAGCCCCAGCATTTT. Translated: CASSPDRPNQPQHF.

About this clonotype: A much bigger clone sits one base away, suggesting this may be a read error. CDR3 residues: CAGISGAGGWGDNEQFF. For the CDR3, the DNA is TGTGCCGGCATTTCTGGGGCGGGAGGCTGGGGGGACAATGAGCAGTTCTTC. The gene calls are TRBV12-3 or TRBV12-4 and TRBJ2-1, with 8 bases fitting TRBD2. The CDR3 consists of 17 residues. With V trimmed by 11 bases and J by 5 bases, 20 bases remained unmatched.

This clonotype was recorded a few times. DNA for the CDR3: TGTGCCAGTAGTTCCAAAGCGGTTACTGGAAACACCATATATTTT. It translates to CASSSKAVTGNTIYF. The genes are TRBV19 and TRBJ1-3; D is unresolved. Germline V gene sequence: CDR1 LNHDA, CDR2 SQIVND (reference sequence). The germline V and J ends were trimmed by 5 bases and 2 bases, with 13 bases remaining between them. The CDR3 totals 15 residues.

This clonotype appeared a few times. The genes are TRBV27 and TRBJ2-7; D call uncertain. Germline V CDR1 and CDR2: MNHEY, SMNVEV (reference sequence). There are 13 residues in the CDR3. The V and J ends lost 11 bases and 0 bases respectively, with 14 bases between them. The CDR3 spells CASSVPSSYEQYF. DNA for the CDR3: TGTGCCTCCTCGGTGCCTAGCTCCTACGAGCAGTACTTC.

The chain has TRBV7-8 and TRBJ2-5; D possibly corresponds to TRBD2 (6 bases). Germline V CDR1 and CDR2: SGHVS, FQNEAQ. Trimming removed 5 bases from V and 3 bases from J, with 13 bases in between. This CDR3 has 14 amino acids. This CDR3 reads CASSTRDWKETQYF. CDR3 sequence (DNA): TGTGCCAGCAGCACCAGGGACTGGAAAGAGACCCAGTACTTC.

This chain connects TRBV14 to TRBJ2-3, with 8 bases matching TRBD2. This CDR3 has 16 residues. The junction had 8 bases not matched to a gene; V was cut back by 2 bases and J by 4 bases. In germline, CDR1 is SGHDN, CDR2 FVKESK. Here the CDR3 DNA reads TGTGCCAGCAGCCAACCCCGGGGGGGCCTTTCAGATACGCAGTATTTT. This sequence encodes CASSQPRGGLSDTQYF.

The V and J genes are TRBV2 and TRBJ2-1; D ambiguous. The CDR3 runs 14 residues. Trimming took 6 bases from V and 3 from J, leaving 12 bases between them. The germline CDR1 and CDR2 sequences are SNHLY and FYNNEI. CDR3 residues: CASSEDPGYNEQFF. CDR3 nucleotide sequence: TGTGCCAGCAGCGAGGACCCGGGCTACAATGAGCAGTTCTTC. Full variable domain (missing parts from reference TRBV2 and TRBJ2-1): EPEVTQTPSHQVTQMGQEVILRCVPISNHLYFYWYRQILGQKVEFLVSFYNNEISEKSEIFDDQFSVERPDGSNFTLKIRSTKLEDSAMYFCASSEDPGYNEQFFGPGTRLTVL.

The genes are TRBV5-5 and TRBJ1-1; D is undetermined. Germline values: CDR1 SGHKS, CDR2 YYEKEE (reference sequence). V lost 1 base to trimming and J lost 1 base, with 14 bases between them. The CDR3 consists of 16 residues. This chain's CDR3 is CASSLPLPGGNTEAFF. The CDR3 DNA follows: TGTGCCAGCAGCTTGCCACTCCCGGGCGGGAACACTGAAGCTTTCTTT.

The chain couples TRBV19 to TRBJ1-5, with 7 bases that match TRBD1. The CDR3 contains 11 residues. Per germline, CDR1 LNHDA and CDR2 SQIVND (reference sequence). V dropped 3 bases and J dropped 13; count of bases not matched to a gene: 3. CDR3: CASSIDRAQHF. The CDR3 DNA sequence: TGTGCCAGTAGTATCGACAGGGCGCAGCATTTT.

This clonotype was counted only a few times. The chain links TRBV4-2 to TRBJ2-3; D remains ambiguous. Trimming stripped 3 bases from V and 3 bases from J, with 10 bases between. This CDR3 is built from 14 residues. Per germline, CDR1 LGHNA and CDR2 YNFKEQ. CDR3 in DNA: TGTGCCAGCAGCCAGCTAGACCGTACAGATACGCAGTATTTT. This gives the protein CASSQLDRTDTQYF.

The V call is TRBV20-1, the J call TRBJ2-5; TRBD2 is a possible D gene (5 bases). The germline gives CDR1 DFQATT, CDR2 SNEGSKA (reference sequence). The CDR3 length is 13 residues. Trimming took 5 bases from V and 5 from J, leaving 15 bases between them. The CDR3 DNA is TGCAGTGCTGGACTTCGGCTGGGTGAGACCCAGTACTTC. Amino acids: CSAGLRLGETQYF.

This chain connects TRBV30 to TRBJ1-5; 7 nucleotides line up with TRBD1. The CDR3 totals 15 residues. CDR1 GTSNPN and CDR2 SVGIG come from the germline V gene (reference sequence). Losses at the gene ends were 1 base for V and 5 bases for J; bases not matched to a gene: 8. This CDR3 is CAWSGGTAGDQPQHF. CDR3 DNA sequence: TGTGCCTGGAGTGGGGGGACAGCCGGAGATCAGCCCCAGCATTTT.

This chain connects TRBV6-2 or TRBV6-3 to TRBJ2-5; 12 bases match TRBD2. CDR3 size: 19 residues. The germline V gene has CDR1 MNHEY and CDR2 SVGEGT. J lost 4 bases, V lost 0 bases, and 12 bases had no gene match. The CDR3 region has the DNA TGTGCCAGCAGTTACTCCGGTTCTAGCGGGGGGGCACGAGGAGAGACCCAGTACTTC. Its translation: CASSYSGSSGGARGETQYF.

This clonotype showed up many times. The rearrangement joins TRBV18 to TRBJ2-1; 7 bases are a match to TRBD2. The CDR3 length is 14 residues. Germline CDR1 reads KGHSH; CDR2 reads LQKENI. V shed 3 bases and J 9 bases; nucleotides not matched to a gene: 8. The CDR3 protein is CASSPRNREGEQFF. CDR3 nucleotide sequence: TGTGCCAGCTCACCTCGGAATAGGGAGGGTGAGCAGTTCTTC.

This clonotype was seen a handful of times. The V and J genes are TRBV19 and TRBJ1-4; 7 bases map to TRBD1. After removal of 3 bases from V and 5 bases from J, the junction contained 3 bases not matched to a gene. Germline CDR1 reads LNHDA; CDR2 reads SQIVND (reference sequence). The CDR3 length is 14 residues. CDR3: CASSIGTVNEKLFF. CDR3 in DNA: TGTGCCAGTAGTATTGGGACAGTCAATGAAAAACTGTTTTTT.

This clonotype was observed many times. CDR3 loop: CASSLTHLAKNIQYF. The CDR3 DNA sequence: TGTGCCAGCAGCTTAACTCACTTAGCCAAAAACATTCAGTACTTC. The J gene is TRBJ2-4, the V gene TRBV7-8; D uncertain. Germline lookup yields CDR1 SGHVS and CDR2 FQNEAQ. The CDR3 runs to 15 residues. Deletions cut 2 bases from V and 0 bases from J, with 8 bases between.

The sample holds a few counts of this clonotype. Here the CDR3 DNA reads TGTGCCAGCAGCTTCAGCGGGAGTGTGGGACAAGAGACCCAGTACTTC. Its protein is CASSFSGSVGQETQYF. This chain links TRBV7-8 with TRBJ2-5, with 8 nucleotides matching TRBD2. From germline, CDR1 is SGHVS and CDR2 FQNEAQ. Trimming removed 3 bases from V and 2 bases from J; junction bases left unmatched: 8. The CDR3 consists of 16 residues.